The 17 T cell receptor beta chains in this list originate from one sample, sequenced in a study of response to subunit inactivated influenza vaccine. TCRdb fed the RT-PCR reads into MiXCR, producing one record per CDR3 protein. The table lists hundreds of thousands of distinct CDR3 sequences, 15% to 17% of them singletons, with 11% in the top ten. Sample: PBMCs from blood, taken about 13 days after vaccination. The receptors shown here come from a man aged 45-65 years who received an inactivated influenza vaccine.

This clonotype showed up just a few times. This chain links TRBV11-2 with TRBJ2-5; possibly TRBD1 for D (5 bases). V was shortened by 6 bases and J by 2 bases, with 19 bases between the two germline ends. Germline values: CDR1 SGHAT, CDR2 FQNNGV. This CDR3 is 16 amino acids long. CDR3: CASRKTRGADQETQYF. The CDR3 nucleotides read TGTGCCAGCAGGAAAACTCGTGGGGCAGATCAAGAGACCCAGTACTTC.

This clonotype was counted ten times or more. The chain employs TRBV12-3 or TRBV12-4 and TRBJ2-3; D might be TRBD1 (6 bases). This CDR3 contains 16 residues. V was shortened by 1 base and J by 1 base, with 12 bases between the two germline ends. CDR3 in DNA: TGTGCCAGCAGTTTAGTGACAGGCCCACGCACAGATACGCAGTATTTT. Its protein product is CASSLVTGPRTDTQYF.

The chain links TRBV6-5 to TRBJ2-5; perhaps TRBD1 as D (6 bases). This CDR3 is 17 amino acids long. Per germline, CDR1 MNHEY and CDR2 SVGAGI. Trimming cost V 1 base and J 5 bases, with 20 bases left between them. This chain's CDR3 is CASSYLSLSGGRETQYF. The CDR3 DNA is TGTGCCAGCAGTTACTTATCTCTCTCTGGGGGCCGTGAGACCCAGTACTTC.

The chain couples TRBV5-4 to TRBJ2-1; TRBD2 is a possible D gene (5 bases). The germline gives CDR1 SGHNT, CDR2 YYREEE (reference sequence). The V gene lost 4 bases and the J gene lost 7 bases, with 9 bases spanning the gap. This CDR3 has 12 amino acids. In DNA form, the CDR3 reads TGTGCCAGCAGCGTAAAGCGGAATGAGCAGTTCTTC. Translating it yields CASSVKRNEQFF.

This rearrangement joins TRBV27 to TRBJ2-5; the match to TRBD1 covers 8 bases. Germline trimming cut 0 bases from V and 9 bases from J; bases unmatched to any gene: 12. The germline V gene has CDR1 MNHEY and CDR2 SMNVEV (reference sequence). CDR3 length: 16 residues. This chain's CDR3 is CASSLSGRGRPGAQYF. As DNA, the CDR3 is TGTGCCAGCAGTTTATCTGGCAGGGGGCGACCGGGGGCCCAGTACTTC.

The V gene is TRBV5-1, the J gene TRBJ2-5, with TRBD2 identical over 7 bases. The J segment lost 5 bases and the V segment lost 3 bases, leaving 10 bases of the junction unmatched. Germline-derived CDR1 and CDR2 are SGHRS and YFSETQ. The CDR3 contains 15 residues. The CDR3: CASSWEGSPAETQYF. In DNA form, the CDR3 reads TGCGCCAGCAGCTGGGAGGGCTCGCCCGCGGAGACCCAGTACTTC.

This clonotype came up a few times. The gene calls are TRBV29-1 and TRBJ2-2; TRBD1 matches 7 bases. Germline lookup yields CDR1 SQVTM and CDR2 ANQGSEA. CDR3 size: 16 residues. J lost 1 base, V lost 0 bases, and 5 bases had no gene match. The CDR3 is CSVEDKRTGNTGELFF. CDR3 nucleotides: TGCAGCGTTGAAGATAAAAGGACAGGGAACACCGGGGAGCTGTTTTTT.

This clonotype was counted between two and nine times. This chain connects TRBV5-1 to TRBJ2-1; the D is unclear. In germline, CDR1 is SGHRS, CDR2 YFSETQ. Trimming removed 5 bases from V and 0 bases from J, with 9 bases in between. The CDR3 sequence is 14 residues long. CDR3 sequence reads: CASRGRSSYNEQFF. CDR3 sequence (DNA): TGCGCCAGCAGGGGTAGGAGCTCCTACAATGAGCAGTTCTTC.

This clonotype was seen at least ten times. The chain combines TRBV7-9 with TRBJ2-2; 10 bases fit TRBD2. The CDR3 length is 16 residues. Per the germline V gene, CDR1 is SEHNR and CDR2 is FQNEAQ (reference sequence). The junction had 3 bases not matched to a gene; V was cut back by 1 base and J by 4 bases. Here the CDR3 reads CASSLGLAGVTGELFF. The CDR3 DNA is TGTGCCAGCAGCTTAGGCCTAGCGGGAGTCACCGGGGAGCTGTTTTTT.

This clonotype was detected ten times or more. The chain couples TRBV29-1 to TRBJ2-7, with D uncertain. The CDR3 totals 12 residues. Trimming cost V 2 bases and J 5 bases, with 10 bases left between them. Germline CDR1 reads SQVTM; CDR2 reads ANQGSEA. CDR3 in amino acids: CSVEFSSHEQYF. For the CDR3, the DNA is TGCAGCGTTGAATTCAGCAGCCACGAGCAGTACTTC.

This clonotype has a handful of counts. The V call is TRBV15, the J call TRBJ2-7; D not resolved. Trimming shortened V by 0 bases and J by 5 bases, and 11 bases separated the two germline ends. The CDR3 sequence is 14 residues long. Germline values: CDR1 LNHNV, CDR2 YYDKDF (reference sequence). This chain's CDR3 is CATSRESPHHEQYF. The DNA for the CDR3 is TGTGCCACCAGCAGAGAGAGTCCGCACCACGAGCAGTACTTC.

Only a few counts were recorded for this clonotype. The chain links TRBV28 to TRBJ2-1; a weak D match, TRBD1 (6 bases). The CDR3 spans 14 residues. From germline, CDR1 is MDHEN and CDR2 SYDVKM. The V gene lost 5 bases and the J gene lost 12 bases, with 20 bases spanning the gap. This CDR3 reads CASSKQGRGLVQFF. The CDR3 coding sequence is TGTGCCAGCAGTAAACAGGGCAGGGGTTTGGTGCAGTTCTTC.

This clonotype occurred a few times. The chain links TRBV7-9 to TRBJ2-3; no clear D gene. Germline CDR1 is SEHNR and CDR2 is FQNEAQ (reference sequence). The CDR3 runs to 13 residues. Trimming removed 7 bases from V and 1 base from J, with 9 bases in between. CDR3 nucleotides: TGTGCCAGCATAAATTTCGGCACAGATACGCAGTATTTT. Translation gives CASINFGTDTQYF.

The chain couples TRBV10-3 to TRBJ2-3, with D unclear. Germline assignment: CDR1 ENHRY and CDR2 SYGVKD. The CDR3 runs 12 residues. V lost 3 bases and J 5 bases, leaving 6 bases between the germline ends. The CDR3 spells CAISDFLDTQYF. The DNA for the CDR3 is TGTGCCATCAGTGATTTCCTAGATACGCAGTATTTT.

This clonotype was recorded many times. V usage is TRBV12-3 or TRBV12-4 and J usage is TRBJ1-1, with 8 bases lining up with TRBD1. The V segment lost 5 bases and the J segment 0 bases; nucleotides outside the gene matches: 5. The CDR3 is 15 residues long. For the CDR3, the DNA is TGTGCCAGCAGTCCAAACAGGGGGTTGAACACTGAAGCTTTCTTT. Its protein product is CASSPNRGLNTEAFF.

This clonotype was counted between two and nine times. The rearrangement uses TRBV20-1 and TRBJ1-2, with 8 bases fitting TRBD1. V was pared by 6 bases and J by 0 bases, with 3 bases of the junction left unmatched. Germline CDR1 DFQATT, CDR2 SNEGSKA (reference sequence). The CDR3 totals 13 residues. The DNA of the CDR3 is TGCAGTGCCCCGGGACAGGCTAACTATGGCTACACCTTC. This encodes CSAPGQANYGYTF.

This clonotype was recorded many times. The rearrangement joins TRBV5-1 to TRBJ2-1; TRBD2 aligns across 12 bases. Germline V CDR1 and CDR2: SGHRS, YFSETQ. With 4 bases clipped from V and 5 bases from J, the junction kept 7 bases outside the gene matches. The CDR3 spans 16 residues. The CDR3 region has the DNA TGCGCCAGCAGCAGACGGCGACTAGCGGGAGACAATGAGCAGTTCTTC. This encodes CASSRRRLAGDNEQFF.